Shown below are 30 T cell receptor beta chains from a single sample sequenced in a study of T cells in Graves' hyperthyroidism and ophthalmopathy. Amplification of TCR beta CDR3 regions was performed using RNA transcripts as template. The primer set for the first-round RT-PCR of the TCR CDR3 was HTBI. TCRdb re-derived calls from the multiplex PCR reads in MiXCR, one entry per CDR3 protein. Of under 350,000 distinct CDR3 sequences in the sample, about 18% are singletons; the top ten hold under 55%. Material: blood. All receptors derive from a woman in her 50s with Graves' hyperthyroidism.

This clonotype was found a few times. The V and J genes are TRBV13 and TRBJ1-5; D gene unclear. The CDR3 has 13 amino acids. The ends were cut back, 1 base at V and 7 bases at J, with 8 bases in the middle. CDR1 is PRHDT and CDR2 is FYEKMQ in the germline V gene (reference sequence). The CDR3 DNA sequence: TGTGCCAGCAGCTTAGCGCCGGGGCAGCCCCAGCATTTT. Its translation: CASSLAPGQPQHF.

V gene TRBV29-1 combines with J gene TRBJ1-2, with D possibly being TRBD1 (5 bases). Per the germline V gene, CDR1 is SQVTM and CDR2 is ANQGSEA. The V gene lost 0 bases and the J gene lost 4 bases, with 12 bases spanning the gap. The CDR3 totals 14 residues. The DNA for the CDR3 is TGCAGCGTTGAAGAAGGTGGGGCCGGCTATGGCTACACCTTC. Translation: CSVEEGGAGYGYTF. Complete variable domain (other parts from reference TRBV29-1 and TRBJ1-2): SAVISQKPSRDICQRGTSLTIQCQVDSQVTMMFWYRQQPGQSLTLIATANQGSEATYESGFVIDKFPISRPNLTFSTLTVSNMSPEDSSIYLCSVEEGGAGYGYTFGSGTRLTVV.

This clonotype was observed a few times. The rearrangement uses TRBV27 and TRBJ2-1, with TRBD2 matching 8 bases. The CDR3 has 16 amino acids. Unmatched junction bases numbered 7, after V lost 6 bases and J lost 0 bases. Looked up from germline, CDR1 is MNHEY and CDR2 is SMNVEV (reference sequence). CDR3 in amino acids: CASSRKRESSYNEQFF. CDR3 coding DNA: TGTGCCAGCAGCCGAAAGCGGGAGAGCTCCTACAATGAGCAGTTCTTC.

In this sample, this clonotype turned up many times. Written as DNA, the CDR3 is TGTGCCAGCAGTTTAGGGCTAGCTCAAGGGTACGAGCAGTACTTC. As protein: CASSLGLAQGYEQYF. The rearrangement joins TRBV28 to TRBJ2-7; TRBD2 might be the D (5 bases). V was pared by 2 bases and J by 4 bases, with 15 bases between. The CDR3 runs to 15 residues. Germline CDR1 reads MDHEN; CDR2 reads SYDVKM.

The rearrangement uses TRBV2 and TRBJ2-6; 7 nucleotides match TRBD2. J gave up 1 base and V 8 bases, and 14 bases lay outside the gene matches. CDR1 is SNHLY and CDR2 is FYNNEI in the germline V gene. CDR3 size: 18 residues. The CDR3 DNA reads TGTGCCAGCTCCCTAAGGAGACGGGAGGTATCTGGGGCCAACGTCCTGACTTTC. Residues: CASSLRRREVSGANVLTF.

A remark on this clonotype: A much larger clonotype is one base distant, so this may be a read error. The chain combines TRBV3-1 with TRBJ1-4, with D hard to call. The CDR3 contains 15 residues. Looked up from germline, CDR1 is LGHDT and CDR2 is YNNKEL (reference sequence). V shed 4 bases and J shed 5 bases, with 14 bases lying between them. The DNA of the CDR3 is TGTGCCAGCAGCCCGTCTGGAGGTGGGAATGAAAAACTGTTTTTT. It translates to CASSPSGGGNEKLFF.

This clonotype was seen repeatedly, ten times or more. The chain combines TRBV7-8 with TRBJ2-1; no clear D gene. In germline, CDR1 is SGHVS, CDR2 FQNEAQ. V was clipped by 6 bases and J by 1 base, with 10 bases between them. This CDR3 contains 14 residues. CDR3 sequence reads: CASRLRMSYNEQFF. The CDR3 DNA reads as TGTGCCAGCAGGCTTCGAATGTCCTACAATGAGCAGTTCTTC.

The count of this clonotype is one. Just one base apart from a much larger clone, this may be a read error. V usage is TRBV7-8 and J usage is TRBJ2-1, with 9 bases that match TRBD1. CDR3 length: 17 amino acids. Germline V gene sequence: CDR1 SGHVS, CDR2 FQNEAQ. CDR3 DNA: TGTGCCGGCAGCCGCAGTCGGACAGGGGCCGGGTACAATGAGCAGTTCTTC. This translates into CAGSRSRTGAGYNEQFF.

This clonotype was counted between two and nine times. V is TRBV9 and J is TRBJ1-2; D possibly corresponds to TRBD1 (5 bases). In germline, CDR1 is SGDLS, CDR2 YYNGEE. V lost 0 bases and J lost 2, with 8 bases in between. The CDR3 is made up of 14 amino acids. CDR3 region: CASSVDPGNYGYTF. CDR3 DNA: TGTGCCAGCAGCGTAGACCCAGGGAACTATGGCTACACCTTC.

In its sample, this clonotype was seen a few times. This chain uses TRBV6-2 or TRBV6-3 with TRBJ2-1; D is tentatively TRBD1 or TRBD2 (7 bases each). CDR3 length equals 16 residues. Per germline, CDR1 MNHEY and CDR2 SVGEGT. The ends were cut back, 8 bases at V and 0 bases at J, with 17 bases in the middle. The CDR3 protein is CASPPGGGSSYNEQFF. CDR3 DNA: TGTGCCAGCCCTCCAGGGGGGGGGAGCTCCTACAATGAGCAGTTCTTC.

The V gene is TRBV20-1, the J gene TRBJ2-6; a possible D gene is TRBD2 (5 bases). The CDR3 loop spans 13 amino acids. The germline V gene encodes CDR1 DFQATT and CDR2 SNEGSKA (reference sequence). Deletions cut 7 bases from V and 0 bases from J, with 7 bases between. The CDR3 DNA follows: TGCAGTGGACTACGCTCTGGGGCCAACGTCCTGACTTTC. Its translation: CSGLRSGANVLTF.

Regarding this clonotype: At one boundary the junction diverges from the germline segment, which might be a read error. The V and J genes are TRBV11-2 and TRBJ2-5; possibly TRBD1 or TRBD2 for D (6 bases each). Germline values: CDR1 SGHAT, CDR2 FQNNGV. The CDR3 has 16 residues. The CDR3, as DNA: TGTGCCAGCAGCGCCGTCGTGAGGGGGGACCAAGAGGCCCAGTACTTC. Its translation is CASSAVVRGDQEAQYF.

The chain couples TRBV10-2 to TRBJ2-1; 13 nucleotides line up with TRBD2. Germline assignment: CDR1 WSHSY and CDR2 SAAADI. The CDR3 contains 16 residues. Trimming cost V 3 bases and J 6 bases; bases outside gene matches: 5. CDR3 region: CASSDLGLAGINEQFF. CDR3 sequence (DNA): TGCGCCAGCAGTGACCTGGGACTAGCGGGAATCAATGAGCAGTTCTTC.

This clonotype was counted a few times. The gene calls are TRBV4-1 and TRBJ2-5; perhaps TRBD2 as D (6 bases). The CDR3 loop spans 17 amino acids. Trimming took 3 bases from V and 2 from J, leaving 19 bases between them. The V gene's germline CDR1 is MGHRA and CDR2 YSYEKL. CDR3 nucleotides: TGCGCCAGCAGCCAGGGGACCGGGGGAGCCCCACAAGAGACCCAGTACTTC. Its translation: CASSQGTGGAPQETQYF.

V and J are TRBV7-6 and TRBJ2-7; 9 nucleotides align to TRBD2. The germline CDR1 and CDR2 sequences are SGHVS and FNYEAQ. CDR3 length: 15 amino acids. V was clipped by 4 bases and J by 2 bases; unmatched bases: 6. The CDR3 region has the DNA TGTGCCAGCAGCTCGATAGCGGGAGCTGCCTACGAGCAGTACTTC. Translation: CASSSIAGAAYEQYF.

V is TRBV5-1 and J is TRBJ1-3; the D is unclear. The V end was cut by 0 bases, the J end by 2 bases, with 6 bases between. CDR1 and CDR2 (germline): SGHRS, YFSETQ. This CDR3 region has 14 residues. CDR3 in amino acids: CASSLGQAGNTIYF. For the CDR3, the DNA is TGCGCCAGCAGCTTGGGACAAGCTGGAAACACCATATATTTT.

This clonotype appeared many times. V usage is TRBV28 and J usage is TRBJ2-7, with 8 bases identical to TRBD2. V gave up 6 bases and J gave up 7 bases; unmatched junction bases: 17. Germline V CDR1 and CDR2: MDHEN, SYDVKM. CDR3 length: 16 residues. CDR3 amino acids: CASSLLAGGPGGEQYF. The CDR3 nucleotides are TGTGCCAGCAGCCTCCTGGCGGGAGGACCGGGAGGGGAGCAGTACTTC.

This clonotype was detected a few times. The gene calls are TRBV6-2 or TRBV6-3 and TRBJ1-2; no definite D call. The ends were cut back, 0 bases at V and 3 bases at J, with 11 bases in the middle. Germline lookup yields CDR1 MNHEY and CDR2 SVGEGT. CDR3 length: 15 residues. The CDR3 protein is CASSYSSGLDYGYTF. The DNA of the CDR3 is TGTGCCAGCAGTTACTCGAGTGGGTTGGACTATGGCTACACCTTC.

This clonotype was recorded a few times. The J gene is TRBJ1-5, the V gene TRBV19, with 8 bases identical to TRBD1. Germline V gives CDR1 LNHDA, CDR2 SQIVND (reference sequence). The J segment lost 6 bases and the V segment lost 3 bases, leaving 1 base of the junction unmatched. This CDR3 comprises 13 residues. In DNA, the CDR3 is TGTGCCAGTAGTATCGGGACAGGTCAGCCCCAGCATTTT. It translates to CASSIGTGQPQHF.

V usage is TRBV20-1 and J usage is TRBJ1-6; no definite D call. CDR3 size: 16 residues. V gave up 3 bases and J gave up 3 bases, with 15 bases separating them. Germline assignment: CDR1 DFQATT and CDR2 SNEGSKA (reference sequence). The DNA for the CDR3 is TGCAGTGCTAGGGCAACGGTCTCAATCTATAATTCACCCCTCCACTTT. Translating it yields CSARATVSIYNSPLHF.

To note about this clonotype: A read error is possible here, since a much larger clone lies one base away. The chain employs TRBV2 and TRBJ2-3, with D hard to call. This CDR3 region has 15 residues. The V gene's germline CDR1 is SNHLY and CDR2 FYNNEI. Written as DNA, the CDR3 is TGTGCCAGCAGTTTCCAGACTTTCCACACAGATACGCGGTATTTT. Translating gives CASSFQTFHTDTRYF. The entire variable domain, with the rest obtained from reference TRBV2 and TRBJ2-3, is as follows: EPEVTQTPSHQVTQMGQEVILRCVPISNHLYFYWYRQILGQKVEFLVSFYNNEISEKSEIFDDQFSVERPDGSNFTLKIRSTKLEDSAMYFCASSFQTFHTDTRYFGPGTRLTVL.

This chain joins TRBV12-3 or TRBV12-4 and TRBJ2-1, with 12 bases lining up with TRBD2. The CDR3 contains 16 residues. The trim removed 5 bases at V and 7 bases at J, leaving 9 bases unmatched. The CDR3 protein is CASSPQLAGGRNEQFF. The CDR3, as DNA: TGTGCCAGCAGTCCGCAGCTAGCGGGAGGGCGAAATGAGCAGTTCTTC.

This clonotype was picked up a small number of times. The DNA of the CDR3 is TGCAGCGTTCGACAGGGGGCCTGGAATGAGCAGTTCTTC. Translation: CSVRQGAWNEQFF. The chain has TRBV29-1 and TRBJ2-1, with 10 positions matching TRBD1. After removal of 5 bases from V and 7 bases from J, the junction contained 5 bases not matched to a gene. CDR3 length equals 13 residues. CDR1 SQVTM and CDR2 ANQGSEA come from the germline V gene.

The table lists this clonotype with many counts. This rearrangement joins TRBV20-1 to TRBJ2-1; D remains ambiguous. Germline CDR1 reads DFQATT; CDR2 reads SNEGSKA (reference sequence). This CDR3 is built from 17 residues. Trimming left V 0 bases short and J 0 bases short, with 15 bases between. In DNA, the CDR3 is TGCAGTGCTAGAGATTCTATCGTCCGAGGCTCCTACAATGAGCAGTTCTTC. It codes for CSARDSIVRGSYNEQFF.

The J gene is TRBJ2-2, the V gene TRBV20-1, with TRBD2 matching 7 bases. CDR3 length equals 15 residues. The germline CDR1 and CDR2 sequences are DFQATT and SNEGSKA (reference sequence). The V segment lost 3 bases and the J segment 4 bases; nucleotides outside the gene matches: 8. The CDR3 region is CSASLAGDLTGELFF. CDR3 in DNA: TGCAGTGCTAGTTTGGCGGGAGACCTCACCGGGGAGCTGTTTTTT.

This clonotype appeared once. The chain combines TRBV9 with TRBJ2-5, with D perhaps assigned TRBD1 or TRBD2 (5 bases each). This CDR3 has 15 residues. Germline CDR1 is SGDLS and CDR2 is YYNGEE. The V gene lost 4 bases and the J gene lost 2 bases, with 15 bases spanning the gap. For the CDR3, the DNA is TGTGCCAGCAGCCCCCGGGACGTACAACAAGAGACCCAGTACTTC. Protein sequence: CASSPRDVQQETQYF. Supplemented by reference TRBV9 and TRBJ2-5, the full variable domain reads DSGVTQTPKHLITATGQRVTLRCSPRSGDLSVYWYQQSLDQGLQFLIQYYNGEERAKGNILERFSAQQFPDLHSELNLSSLELGDSALYFCASSPRDVQQETQYFGPGTRLLVL.

The rearrangement joins TRBV5-6 to TRBJ2-5; a possible D gene is TRBD2 (7 bases). Germline values: CDR1 SGHDT, CDR2 YYEEEE. This CDR3 spans 16 amino acids. V lost 1 base to trimming and J lost 6 bases, with 19 bases between them. The CDR3 nucleotides are TGTGCCAGCAGCTTGACTGGGGGGGCCTGGTTAAAGACCCAGTACTTC. Amino acid sequence: CASSLTGGAWLKTQYF. The complete variable domain, with remaining parts taken from reference TRBV5-6 and TRBJ2-5, reads DAGVTQSPTHLIKTRGQQVTLRCSPKSGHDTVSWYQQALGQGPQFIFQYYEEEERQRGNFPDRFSGHQFPNYSSELNVNALLLGDSALYLCASSLTGGAWLKTQYFGPGTRLLVL.

The rearrangement uses TRBV12-3 or TRBV12-4 and TRBJ2-4, with D unresolved. The CDR3 covers 13 residues. Between the trimmed V and J ends, which lost 6 bases and 3 bases, there was a span of 9 bases. CDR3 nucleotides: TGTGCCAGCAGAGAACAGATCAAAAACATTCAGTACTTC. Translation: CASREQIKNIQYF.

This clonotype was observed a few times. The chain employs TRBV7-2 and TRBJ1-1, with D unclear. The CDR3 totals 13 residues. V gave up 1 base and J gave up 3 bases, with 6 bases separating them. From germline, CDR1 is SGHTA and CDR2 FQGNSA. In DNA, the CDR3 is TGTGCCAGCAGCTTAGAACTCCACACTGAAGCTTTCTTT. It translates to CASSLELHTEAFF.

This clonotype has only a few counts. The rearrangement links TRBV20-1 to TRBJ2-4; no definite D call. V was pared by 6 bases and J by 0 bases, with 18 bases between. CDR3 length equals 16 residues. Germline CDR1 is DFQATT and CDR2 is SNEGSKA (reference sequence). CDR3 DNA: TGCAGTGCCCCTGGATTAGGTGGAACAGCCAAAAACATTCAGTACTTC. Protein sequence: CSAPGLGGTAKNIQYF.